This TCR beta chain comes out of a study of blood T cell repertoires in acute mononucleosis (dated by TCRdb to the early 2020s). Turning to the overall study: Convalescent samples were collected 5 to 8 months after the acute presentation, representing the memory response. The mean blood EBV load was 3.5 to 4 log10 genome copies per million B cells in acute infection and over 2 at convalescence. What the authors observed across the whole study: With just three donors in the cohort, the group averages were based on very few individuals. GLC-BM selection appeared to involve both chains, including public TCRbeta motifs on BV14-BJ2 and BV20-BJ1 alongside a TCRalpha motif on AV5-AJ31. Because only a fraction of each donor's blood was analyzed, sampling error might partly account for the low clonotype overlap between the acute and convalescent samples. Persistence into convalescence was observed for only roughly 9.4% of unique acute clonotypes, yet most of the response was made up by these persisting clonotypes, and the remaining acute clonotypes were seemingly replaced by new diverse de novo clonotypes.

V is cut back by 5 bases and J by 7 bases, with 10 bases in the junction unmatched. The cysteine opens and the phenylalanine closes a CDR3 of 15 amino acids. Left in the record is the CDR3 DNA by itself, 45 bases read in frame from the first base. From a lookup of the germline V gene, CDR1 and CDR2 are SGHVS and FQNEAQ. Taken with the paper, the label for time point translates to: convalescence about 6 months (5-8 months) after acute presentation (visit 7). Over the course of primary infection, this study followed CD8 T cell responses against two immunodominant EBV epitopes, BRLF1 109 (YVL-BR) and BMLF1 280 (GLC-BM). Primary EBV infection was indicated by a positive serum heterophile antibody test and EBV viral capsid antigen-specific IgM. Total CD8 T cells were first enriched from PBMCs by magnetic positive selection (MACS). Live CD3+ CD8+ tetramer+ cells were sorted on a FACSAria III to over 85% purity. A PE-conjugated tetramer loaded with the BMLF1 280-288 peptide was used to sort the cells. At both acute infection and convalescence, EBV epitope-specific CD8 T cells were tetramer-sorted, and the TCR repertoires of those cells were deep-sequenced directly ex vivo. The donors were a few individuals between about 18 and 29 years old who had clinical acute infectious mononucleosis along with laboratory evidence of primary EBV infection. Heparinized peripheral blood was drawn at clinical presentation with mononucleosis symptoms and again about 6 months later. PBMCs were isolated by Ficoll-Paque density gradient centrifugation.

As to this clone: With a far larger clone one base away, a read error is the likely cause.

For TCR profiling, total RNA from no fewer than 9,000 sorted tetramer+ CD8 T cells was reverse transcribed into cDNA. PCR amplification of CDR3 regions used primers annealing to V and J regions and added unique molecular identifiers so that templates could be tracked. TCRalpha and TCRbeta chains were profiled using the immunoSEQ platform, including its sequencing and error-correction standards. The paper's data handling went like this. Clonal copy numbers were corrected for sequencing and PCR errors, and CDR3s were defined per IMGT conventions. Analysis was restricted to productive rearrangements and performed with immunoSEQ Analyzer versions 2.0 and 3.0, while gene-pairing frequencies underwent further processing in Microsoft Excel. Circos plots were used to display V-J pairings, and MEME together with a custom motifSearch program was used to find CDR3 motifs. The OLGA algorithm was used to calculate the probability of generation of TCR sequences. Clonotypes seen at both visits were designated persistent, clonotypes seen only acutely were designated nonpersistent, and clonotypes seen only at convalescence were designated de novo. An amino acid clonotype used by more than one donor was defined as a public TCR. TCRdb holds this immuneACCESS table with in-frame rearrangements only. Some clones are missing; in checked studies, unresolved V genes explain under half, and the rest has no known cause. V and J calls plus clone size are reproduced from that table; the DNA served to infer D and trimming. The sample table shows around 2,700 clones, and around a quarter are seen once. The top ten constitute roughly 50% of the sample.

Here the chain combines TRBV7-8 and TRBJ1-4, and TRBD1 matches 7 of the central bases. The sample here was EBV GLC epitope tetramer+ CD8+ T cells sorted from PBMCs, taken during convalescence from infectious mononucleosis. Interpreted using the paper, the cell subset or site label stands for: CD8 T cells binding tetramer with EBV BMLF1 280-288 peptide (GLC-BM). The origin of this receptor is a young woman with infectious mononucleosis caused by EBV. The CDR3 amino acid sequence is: CASSPGQVWGEKLFF. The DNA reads TGTGCCAGCAGCCCCGGACAGGTCTGGGGTGAAAAACTGTTTTTT.